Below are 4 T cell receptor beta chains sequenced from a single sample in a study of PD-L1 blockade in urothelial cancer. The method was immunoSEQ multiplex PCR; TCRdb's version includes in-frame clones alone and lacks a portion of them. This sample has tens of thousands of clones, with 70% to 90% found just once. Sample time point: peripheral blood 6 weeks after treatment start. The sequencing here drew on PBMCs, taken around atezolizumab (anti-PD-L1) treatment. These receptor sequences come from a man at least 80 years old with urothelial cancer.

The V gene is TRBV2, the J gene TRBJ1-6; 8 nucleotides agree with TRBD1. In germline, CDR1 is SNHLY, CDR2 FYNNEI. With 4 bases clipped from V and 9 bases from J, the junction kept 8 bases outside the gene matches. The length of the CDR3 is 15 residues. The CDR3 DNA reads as TGTGCCAGCAGTGTAATCAGGACAGGGCGTTCACCCCTCCACTTT. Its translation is CASSVIRTGRSPLHF.

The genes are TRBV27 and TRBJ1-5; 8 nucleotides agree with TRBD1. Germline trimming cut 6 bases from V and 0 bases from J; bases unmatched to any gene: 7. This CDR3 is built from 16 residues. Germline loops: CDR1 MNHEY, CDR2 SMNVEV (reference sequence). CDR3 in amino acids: CASSRDRPYSNQPQHF. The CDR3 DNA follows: TGTGCCAGCAGCCGGGACAGGCCCTATAGCAATCAGCCCCAGCATTTT.

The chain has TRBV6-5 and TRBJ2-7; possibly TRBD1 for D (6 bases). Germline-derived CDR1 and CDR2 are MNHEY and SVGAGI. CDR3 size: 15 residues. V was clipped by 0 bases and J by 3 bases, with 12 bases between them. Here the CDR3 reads CASSYSGTKDYEQYF. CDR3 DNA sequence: TGTGCCAGCAGTTACTCCGGGACAAAAGACTACGAGCAGTACTTC.

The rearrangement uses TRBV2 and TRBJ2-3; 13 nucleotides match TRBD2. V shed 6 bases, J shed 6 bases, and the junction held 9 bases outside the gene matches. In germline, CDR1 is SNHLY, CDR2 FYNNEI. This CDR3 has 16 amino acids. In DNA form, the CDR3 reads TGTGCCAGCAGGGGGGGGACTAGCGGGAAATCGGATACGCAGTATTTT. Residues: CASRGGTSGKSDTQYF.